This TCR beta chain was observed in a study of CD8+ T cells in alopecia areata. Study results and limitations: Especially in alopecia totalis/universalis, lesional scalp showed greater clonality than normal scalp did.

RNA was isolated and reverse transcribed to cDNA, the sequencing template. Only in-frame clones appear in the TCRdb table, and some are missing; sequencing was by immunoSEQ multiplex PCR. Here the sample spans fewer than 200,000 clones, 59% being singletons. The V end was cut by 6 bases, the J end by 2 bases, with 17 bases between. The CDR3 has 15 residues. Germline V gene data show CDR1 as ENHRY and CDR2 as SYGVKD. About this clone itself: Its antigen is undetermined.

Both peripheral blood and punch biopsies of lesional scalp skin were obtained from patients who had alopecia areata. Starting from PBMCs, sorting isolated CD4+ and CD8+ T cells. The material was CD4+ T cells sorted from blood, obtained at week 0. The chain has TRBV10-3 and TRBJ2-7; tentatively, D is TRBD2 (6 bases). The source is a human donor with alopecia areata. The CDR3 reads CAISQGLALAYEQYF. Here the CDR3 DNA reads TGTGCCATCAGCCAGGGACTGGCCTTAGCCTACGAGCAGTACTTC.